These T cell receptor beta chains were read from a single sample in a study of breast tumors, draining lymph nodes, adjacent tissues. TCRdb analysed the multiplex PCR reads with MiXCR anew, one entry per CDR3 protein. The sample lists 83,000 or so distinct CDR3 sequences, about 21% seen once, with roughly 2.4% in the top ten. Sequenced material: axillary lymph node tissue. These receptors came from a female donor with breast cancer. Some clones in this sample may be carry-over from other donors' samples. The CDR3 runs from the conserved cysteine through the conserved F or W. D genes are given only for firm matches. Clone size appears in some rows only: once, few, many, or a class for an expanded clone.

clone_size d_call j_call v_call cdr3_nt cdr3_aa
many - TRBJ1-2 TRBV12-3/TRBV12-4 TGTGCCAGCAGTTTGTCAGGCGCCAGCCTAAACTATGGCTACACCTTC CASSLSGASLNYGYTF
many - TRBJ2-5 TRBV20-1 TGCAGTGCAGTACAGGGTTTCCGAGAGACCCAGTACTTC CSAVQGFRETQYF
many - TRBJ2-6 TRBV29-1 TGCAGCGTTGAGCCATACTCTGGGGCCAACGTCCTGACTTTC CSVEPYSGANVLTF
many - TRBJ2-2 TRBV7-9 TGTGCCAGCAGCGTCCCCCCCAGGGAGCTGTTTTTT CASSVPPRELFF
few TRBD2 TRBJ2-5 TRBV18 TGTGCCAGCTCACCGCGGGGGAGGCGCCAAGAGACCCAGTACTTC CASSPRGRRQETQYF
many TRBD2 TRBJ2-7 TRBV5-1 TGCGCCAGCAGCCCGATGGGACTAGCGGGGAGCCCTTCCGAGCAGTACTTC CASSPMGLAGSPSEQYF
many - TRBJ2-3 TRBV15 TGTGCCACCAGCAGAGACGGGGGACTTGCTACAGATACGCAGTATTTT CATSRDGGLATDTQYF
many - TRBJ2-7 TRBV30 TGTGCCTGGAGTCCGGGGGCCGAGCAGTACTTC CAWSPGAEQYF
- TRBD1 TRBJ2-7 TRBV28 TGTGCCGGCAGCCGAGGACAGGGCTACGAGCAGTACTTC CAGSRGQGYEQYF
many TRBD1 TRBJ2-1 TRBV7-2 TGTGCCAGCAGCTTGGGCCCCTTGACAGGGTTTGAGCAGTTCTTC CASSLGPLTGFEQFF
few TRBD2 TRBJ2-1 TRBV6-2/TRBV6-3 TGTGCCAGCAGTGACCGGTCTAGCGGCTCCTACAATGAGCAGTTCTTC CASSDRSSGSYNEQFF
many TRBD1 TRBJ2-7 TRBV5-6 TGTGCCAGCAGCCCGGGACAGGGAGAGGAGCAGTACTTC CASSPGQGEEQYF
few - TRBJ2-6 TRBV13 TGTGCCAGCAGCTTAGGCCGGGGGTCTGGGGCCAACGTCCTGACTTTC CASSLGRGSGANVLTF
- TRBD1 TRBJ2-7 TRBV18 TGTGCCAGCTCACCCGGGACAGGGGACGAGCAGTACTTC CASSPGTGDEQYF
- - TRBJ2-7 TRBV28 TGTGCCAGCAGCCTGCCGGAAGACCCTAGGGAGCAGTACTTC CASSLPEDPREQYF
many - TRBJ1-4 TRBV4-2 TGTGCCAGCAGCCTAGCCAGGGGAGGGACAACTAATGAAAAACTGTTTTTT CASSLARGGTTNEKLFF
- TRBD1 TRBJ2-2 TRBV5-1 TGCGCCAGCAGCTTCGCCGCCGGGACAGGGGGCGCCAGGACCGGGGAGCTGTTTTTT CASSFAAGTGGARTGELFF
many - TRBJ2-5 TRBV5-1 TGCGCCAGCAGCTTGGCCCCGGCCAGGGTGCAAGAGACCCAGTACTTC CASSLAPARVQETQYF
many TRBD2 TRBJ2-7 TRBV6-5 TGTGCCAGCAGACCCGGGACTAGCGGGCCGAATCCCTACGAGCAGTACTTC CASRPGTSGPNPYEQYF
- TRBD1 TRBJ2-1 TRBV24-1 TGTGCCACCAAGCAGGGGGCTGGGGATGAGCAGTTCTTC CATKQGAGDEQFF
few - TRBJ2-3 TRBV9 TGTGCCAGCAGCGTGACCGCGGGCCCGGGCACAGATACGCAGTATTTT CASSVTAGPGTDTQYF
many TRBD1 TRBJ1-6 TRBV5-1 TGCGCCAGCAGCTTGAGTGGGACAGGGTTAAATTCACCCCTCCACTTT CASSLSGTGLNSPLHF
many - TRBJ1-4 TRBV2 TGTGCCAGCAGTCCTACAGGGTCCTCGACAGAAAAACTGTTTTTT CASSPTGSSTEKLFF
many TRBD1 TRBJ2-7 TRBV6-2/TRBV6-3 TGTGCCAGCAGCCGACAGGGCAACTACGAGCAGTACTTC CASSRQGNYEQYF